The 30 T cell receptor beta chains below all came from one sample that was sequenced in a study of a mutant IDH1 vaccine in newly diagnosed glioma. This table comes from immunoSEQ multiplex PCR, and its TCRdb copy is limited to in-frame clones, with some not included. The table lists over 55,000 clones, about 87% of them singletons. Antigen specificity for these receptors is unknown. Noted time point: week 5, during vaccination. In the vaccine, a single dose held 300 ug of the mutant IDH1 20-mer peptide, along with topical imiquimod. This material consisted of PBMCs, taken from a glioma patient whose treatment included an IDH1 peptide vaccine. The receptors originated from a woman aged 40-49 years with glioma.

This chain connects TRBV9 to TRBJ1-2; possibly TRBD1 for D (6 bases). The CDR3 has 16 amino acids. Germline V lookup: CDR1 SGDLS, CDR2 YYNGEE. V lost 4 bases and J 4 bases, leaving 20 bases between the germline ends. CDR3 coding DNA: TGTGCCAGCAGCCCAACAGGACAGTTTAACACCTATGGCTACACCTTC. It yields the protein CASSPTGQFNTYGYTF.

In this sample, this clone turned up a few times. The chain carries TRBV25-1 and TRBJ1-5; no clear D gene. The CDR3 is made up of 12 amino acids. In germline, CDR1 is MGHDK, CDR2 SYGVNS. Trimming took off 4 bases at V and 3 bases at J, with 4 bases between the two ends. The DNA of the CDR3 is TGTGCCAGCAGTGCGTCCAATCAGCCCCAGCATTTT. As protein: CASSASNQPQHF.

This clone was seen a single time. This chain links TRBV7-2 with TRBJ1-5; 7 bases map to TRBD1. This CDR3 is 14 amino acids long. Germline CDR1 reads SGHTA; CDR2 reads FQGNSA. V was clipped by 7 bases and J by 0 bases; unmatched bases: 3. DNA for the CDR3: TGTGCCAGCAAGGGGGCAAGTAGCAATCAGCCCCAGCATTTT. The encoded protein is CASKGASSNQPQHF. The full variable domain, its missing parts supplied by reference TRBV7-2 and TRBJ1-5, is GAGVSQSPSNKVTEKGKDVELRCDPISGHTALYWYRQSLGQGLEFLIYFQGNSAPDKSGLPSDRFSAERTGGSVSTLTIQRTQQEDSAVYLCASKGASSNQPQHFGDGTRLSIL.

The DNA for the CDR3 is TGTGCCAGCAGCTACCAATCAGGGAAACAAGAGACCCAGTACTTC. This codes for CASSYQSGKQETQYF. The rearrangement joins TRBV9 to TRBJ2-5, with a tentative D call TRBD1 (5 bases). Germline V gene data show CDR1 as SGDLS and CDR2 as YYNGEE. Trimming took off 4 bases at V and 2 bases at J, with 15 bases between the two ends. The length of the CDR3 is 15 residues.

The V and J genes are TRBV9 and TRBJ2-5, with a weak D call TRBD1 (5 bases). Trimming cost V 0 bases and J 4 bases, with 16 bases left between them. The CDR3 runs to 16 residues. Germline CDR1 reads SGDLS; CDR2 reads YYNGEE. In DNA form, the CDR3 reads TGTGCCAGCAGCGTAGTCGGCCGAGCAGGGATAGAGACCCAGTACTTC. Protein sequence: CASSVVGRAGIETQYF.

This clone was detected only once. This rearrangement joins TRBV4-1 to TRBJ2-5; TRBD2 matches at 7 bases. The CDR3 consists of 16 residues. The V gene end was trimmed by 4 bases and the J gene end by 1 base; junction bases not matched to a gene: 9. Germline V gene data show CDR1 as MGHRA and CDR2 as YSYEKL. DNA of the CDR3: TGCGCCAGCAGCCCCCGCCGGGGGGTTGCCCAAGAGACCCAGTACTTC. It translates to CASSPRRGVAQETQYF.

The J gene is TRBJ1-2, the V gene TRBV5-1; the D is unclear. Trimming left V 5 bases short and J 3 bases short, with 23 bases between. Germline V gene sequence: CDR1 SGHRS, CDR2 YFSETQ. The CDR3 length is 17 residues. CDR3 sequence reads: CASRPRLSPPVDYGYTF. The DNA of the CDR3 is TGCGCCAGCAGACCTCGGCTCAGTCCTCCGGTAGACTATGGCTACACCTTC.

The V and J genes are TRBV6-1 and TRBJ1-5, with D possibly TRBD1 on 5 matching bases. The germline V and J ends were trimmed by 3 bases and 3 bases, with 9 bases remaining between them. The germline V gene has CDR1 MNHNS and CDR2 SASEGT. This CDR3 is built from 14 residues. CDR3 DNA: TGTGCCAGCAGTGATGTAGGGGTCAATCAGCCCCAGCATTTT. Amino acids: CASSDVGVNQPQHF.

CDR3 region: CARKPGQGLSGANVLTF. The CDR3 DNA follows: TGTGCCAGGAAGCCGGGACAGGGACTTTCTGGGGCCAACGTCCTGACTTTC. The chain recombines TRBV2 with TRBJ2-6, with 9 positions matching TRBD1. CDR1 is SNHLY, CDR2 FYNNEI, per germline. J gave up 1 base and V 9 bases, and 10 bases lay outside the gene matches. The CDR3 loop spans 17 amino acids.

The chain carries TRBV5-6 and TRBJ2-2; TRBD1 agrees at 9 bases. Germline V gene sequence: CDR1 SGHDT, CDR2 YYEEEE. This CDR3 is 17 amino acids long. J was trimmed by 7 bases and V by 1 base; bases with no gene match: 11. Here the CDR3 DNA reads TGTGCCAGCAGCTTGTTCTCTACAGGGGGCTTTCTCGGGGAGCTGTTTTTT. Amino acids: CASSLFSTGGFLGELFF.

The V and J genes are TRBV10-3 and TRBJ1-5, with D perhaps matching TRBD1 (5 bases). V lost 0 bases, J lost 12 bases, and 21 bases lay in between. The CDR3 runs 16 residues. In germline, CDR1 is ENHRY, CDR2 SYGVKD. The CDR3 DNA sequence: TGTGCCATCAGTGAGTCAATGGGGGGAGTCCGATTTGTCCAGCATTTT. It yields the protein CAISESMGGVRFVQHF.

The V gene is TRBV18, the J gene TRBJ1-1; TRBD1 agrees at 11 bases. V trimming: 3 bases; J trimming: 11 bases; junction bases outside the gene matches: 14. CDR1 KGHSH and CDR2 LQKENI come from the germline V gene. CDR3 length: 16 amino acids. CDR3 bases: TGTGCCAGCTCACCGGCTCCTCCCGGACAGGGGGCTTCGGCTTTCTTT. It is translated as CASSPAPPGQGASAFF.

The chain joins TRBV29-1 to TRBJ1-2; 9 positions match TRBD1. V lost 7 bases and J lost 8; bases outside the gene matches: 5. This CDR3 is built from 11 residues. In germline, CDR1 is SQVTM, CDR2 ANQGSEA. CDR3 in amino acids: CSGGQGKGYTF. As DNA, the CDR3 is TGCAGCGGTGGACAGGGGAAAGGCTACACCTTC.

This clone was observed a few times. This rearrangement joins TRBV5-4 to TRBJ1-1; weak D call: TRBD1 (6 bases). CDR3 length equals 14 residues. From germline, CDR1 is SGHNT and CDR2 YYREEE (reference sequence). Trimming pared 7 bases from V and 0 bases from J, leaving 13 bases between. CDR3 in DNA: TGTGCCAGCGGGAAGGGGGGGTTGAACACTGAAGCTTTCTTT. Protein sequence: CASGKGGLNTEAFF. The complete variable domain, with remaining parts taken from reference TRBV5-4 and TRBJ1-1, reads ETGVTQSPTHLIKTRGQQVTLRCSSQSGHNTVSWYQQALGQGPQFIFQYYREEENGRGNFPPRFSGLQFPNYSSELNVNALELDDSALYLCASGKGGLNTEAFFGQGTRLTVV.

J is TRBJ1-2 and V is TRBV6-1; 9 nucleotides match TRBD1. V lost 2 bases to trimming and J lost 8 bases; unmatched junction nucleotides: 3. Germline CDR1 is MNHNS and CDR2 is SASEGT. CDR3 length equals 13 residues. CDR3 coding DNA: TGTGCCAGCAGTGAAAACAGGGGGCACGGCTACACCTTC. It yields the protein CASSENRGHGYTF.

This clone was recorded only once. The J gene is TRBJ2-3, the V gene TRBV7-2; either TRBD1 or TRBD2 may fit D (7 bases each). This CDR3 has 16 amino acids. The V gene lost 5 bases and the J gene lost 1 base, with 16 bases spanning the gap. CDR1 is SGHTA and CDR2 is FQGNSA in the germline V gene. The CDR3 DNA follows: TGTGCCAGCAGCGCAAGACAGGGAGGGGGCACAGATACGCAGTATTTT. It codes for CASSARQGGGTDTQYF. The entire variable domain, with the rest obtained from reference TRBV7-2 and TRBJ2-3, is as follows: GAGVSQSPSNKVTEKGKDVELRCDPISGHTALYWYRQSLGQGLEFLIYFQGNSAPDKSGLPSDRFSAERTGGSVSTLTIQRTQQEDSAVYLCASSARQGGGTDTQYFGPGTRLTVL.

The rearrangement uses TRBV28 and TRBJ2-7; D may be TRBD1 (6 bases). V was shortened by 7 bases and J by 4 bases, with 11 bases between the two germline ends. Germline CDR1 reads MDHEN; CDR2 reads SYDVKM. The CDR3 consists of 12 residues. As DNA, the CDR3 is TGTGCCAGCAACAGGGCTGGGTACGAGCAGTACTTC. Its translation: CASNRAGYEQYF.

The chain carries TRBV6-1 and TRBJ2-1, with D perhaps TRBD2 (6 bases). Germline V gives CDR1 MNHNS, CDR2 SASEGT. This CDR3 is 16 amino acids long. Trimming took off 6 bases at V and 0 bases at J, with 15 bases between the two ends. In nucleotides, the CDR3 is TGTGCCAGCAGGGAAAGTCTAGCGTCCTCCTACAATGAGCAGTTCTTC. Protein sequence: CASRESLASSYNEQFF.

The chain uses TRBV7-9 and TRBJ1-2; 9 nucleotides agree with TRBD1. CDR3 size: 15 residues. With 5 bases clipped from V and 2 bases from J, the junction kept 6 bases outside the gene matches. Looked up from germline, CDR1 is SEHNR and CDR2 is FQNEAQ (reference sequence). The CDR3 DNA sequence: TGTGCCAGCAGCCCTAGCACAGGGGGCAACTATGGCTACACCTTC. Protein product: CASSPSTGGNYGYTF.

This chain uses TRBV19 with TRBJ1-5, with 10 bases identical to TRBD1. Looked up from germline, CDR1 is LNHDA and CDR2 is SQIVND (reference sequence). The CDR3 extends over 16 amino acids. V was clipped by 6 bases and J by 4 bases; unmatched bases: 9. Here the CDR3 reads CASRVRDRGRNQPQHF. CDR3 nucleotide sequence: TGTGCCAGTAGGGTACGCGACAGGGGGCGAAATCAGCCCCAGCATTTT. Together with reference TRBV19 and TRBJ1-5, the CDR3 gives the full variable domain: DGGITQSPKYLFRKEGQNVTLSCEQNLNHDAMYWYRQDPGQGLRLIYYSQIVNDFQKGDIAEGYSVSREKKESFPLTVTSAQKNPTAFYLCASRVRDRGRNQPQHFGDGTRLSIL.

V and J are TRBV19 and TRBJ2-7; TRBD2 agrees at 12 bases. With 6 bases clipped from V and 3 bases from J, the junction kept 3 bases outside the gene matches. CDR3 length: 14 residues. CDR1 is LNHDA, CDR2 SQIVND, per germline (reference sequence). The CDR3 sequence: CASRRTSGVYEQYF. In DNA form, the CDR3 reads TGTGCCAGTAGAAGGACTAGCGGGGTCTACGAGCAGTACTTC.

The chain has TRBV11-2 and TRBJ2-7; D is uncertain. CDR1 SGHAT and CDR2 FQNNGV come from the germline V gene. This CDR3 contains 10 residues. V lost 4 bases and J lost 4, with 2 bases in between. The CDR3 coding sequence is TGTGCCAGCAGCTATTACGAGCAGTACTTC. Translating it yields CASSYYEQYF.

The chain employs TRBV7-8 and TRBJ1-5, with no clear D. CDR1 and CDR2 from the germline V gene are SGHVS and FQNEAQ. Trimming pared 1 base from V and 7 bases from J, leaving 8 bases between. This CDR3 is 13 amino acids long. CDR3 sequence (DNA): TGTGCCAGCAGCTTAGTGAGTTGGCAGCCCCAGCATTTT. As protein: CASSLVSWQPQHF.

The rearrangement links TRBV7-2 to TRBJ2-3; D remains ambiguous. In germline, CDR1 is SGHTA, CDR2 FQGNSA. The CDR3 consists of 15 residues. The V end lost 2 bases, the J end lost 0 bases, and 9 bases lay between the germline ends. The CDR3 region is CASSLSGSSTDTQYF. CDR3 nucleotides: TGTGCCAGCAGCTTAAGTGGATCTAGCACAGATACGCAGTATTTT.

V and J are TRBV7-8 and TRBJ1-6; D is undetermined. The germline V gene encodes CDR1 SGHVS and CDR2 FQNEAQ. The CDR3 loop spans 12 amino acids. V was clipped by 5 bases and J by 10 bases, with 9 bases between them. In nucleotides, the CDR3 is TGTGCCAGCAGCCCACTTCAGTCACCCCTCCACTTT. Translated: CASSPLQSPLHF. Full variable domain (remainder filled in from reference TRBV7-8 and TRBJ1-6): GAGVSQSPRYKVAKRGQDVALRCDPISGHVSLFWYQQALGQGPEFLTYFQNEAQLDKSGLPSDRFFAERPEGSVSTLKIQRTQQEDSAVYLCASSPLQSPLHFGNGTRLTVT.

This clone was observed a few times. The chain couples TRBV5-5 to TRBJ2-2; 7 positions agree with TRBD1. Germline trimming cut 4 bases from V and 2 bases from J; bases unmatched to any gene: 5. From germline, CDR1 is SGHKS and CDR2 YYEKEE (reference sequence). This CDR3 has 15 residues. The CDR3 protein is CASSKQGQNTGELFF. The CDR3 nucleotides are TGTGCCAGCAGCAAACAGGGGCAAAACACCGGGGAGCTGTTTTTT.

V is TRBV7-9 and J is TRBJ2-3, with a tentative D call TRBD2 (6 bases). V was shortened by 1 base and J by 2 bases, with 16 bases between the two germline ends. CDR1 SEHNR and CDR2 FQNEAQ come from the germline V gene (reference sequence). The CDR3 runs to 17 residues. The CDR3 spells CASSLVWGGSNTDTQYF. The CDR3 nucleotides read TGTGCCAGCAGCTTAGTTTGGGGAGGTAGTAACACAGATACGCAGTATTTT.

This chain connects TRBV2 to TRBJ1-1, with D possibly being TRBD1 (5 bases). The germline CDR1 and CDR2 sequences are SNHLY and FYNNEI. The CDR3 loop spans 15 amino acids. Trimming took off 2 bases at V and 3 bases at J, with 13 bases between the two ends. The CDR3 DNA reads as TGTGCCAGCAGTGAAAGGGGTCAGGAAGACACTGAAGCTTTCTTT. Protein sequence: CASSERGQEDTEAFF.

The V call is TRBV19, the J call TRBJ1-3; no definite D call. The V end lost 4 bases, the J end lost 0 bases, and 10 bases lay between the germline ends. The germline V gene has CDR1 LNHDA and CDR2 SQIVND (reference sequence). This CDR3 has 15 amino acids. In DNA, the CDR3 is TGTGCCAGTAGTACGTTGACGGCCTCTGGAAACACCATATATTTT. Its protein is CASSTLTASGNTIYF.

Here the CDR3 DNA reads TGTGCCAGCAGCTTCGGTCAGGGGTCTTGTAGCAATCAGCCCCAGCATTTT. It translates to CASSFGQGSCSNQPQHF. The rearrangement uses TRBV11-3 and TRBJ1-5; tentatively, D is TRBD1 (6 bases). Germline assignment: CDR1 SGHNT and CDR2 YENEEA. This CDR3 has 17 residues. V was pared by 3 bases and J by 0 bases, with 15 bases between.